Here is one T cell receptor (beta chain) with its context. Its target is not known. Germline loops: CDR1 SNHLY, CDR2 FYNNEI. The junction had 3 bases not matched to a gene; V was cut back by 6 bases and J by 0 bases. This CDR3 spans 14 amino acids. The sample is drawn from a study of cytomegalovirus exposure and HLA in healthy donors. Study-level points and caveats: An analysis that came later showed most CMV-associated TCR beta chains appearing HLA-restricted. Segments of the TCR beta V type were, in most cases, productive about 90% or about 30% of the time in an earlier analysis. In vitro data verified a few CMV-associated chains as specific for CMV antigens.

A multiplex PCR was run with 60 Vbeta primers and 13 Jbeta primers. Per the original data handling: The authors later counted roughly 79 million unique TCR beta chains, roughly 10 million of them shared. The table came from immunoSEQ multiplex PCR; TCRdb's copy has only in-frame clones and leaves some out. V, J and clone size were drawn from that table, and D and trimming were deduced from the DNA. The sample gives under 200,000 clones, under 80% of which show up once; around 3% is in the top ten. This rearrangement joins TRBV2 to TRBJ1-2; 8 nucleotides line up with TRBD1. The sequencing sample was made of PBMCs. This receptor was obtained from a female donor in good health and CMV-seronegative. CDR3 coding DNA: TGTGCCAGCAGCCGACAGGGGTCTAACTATGGCTACACCTTC. Amino acids: CASSRQGSNYGYTF. Full variable domain (missing parts from reference TRBV2 and TRBJ1-2): EPEVTQTPSHQVTQMGQEVILRCVPISNHLYFYWYRQILGQKVEFLVSFYNNEISEKSEIFDDQFSVERPDGSNFTLKIRSTKLEDSAMYFCASSRQGSNYGYTFGSGTRLTVV.